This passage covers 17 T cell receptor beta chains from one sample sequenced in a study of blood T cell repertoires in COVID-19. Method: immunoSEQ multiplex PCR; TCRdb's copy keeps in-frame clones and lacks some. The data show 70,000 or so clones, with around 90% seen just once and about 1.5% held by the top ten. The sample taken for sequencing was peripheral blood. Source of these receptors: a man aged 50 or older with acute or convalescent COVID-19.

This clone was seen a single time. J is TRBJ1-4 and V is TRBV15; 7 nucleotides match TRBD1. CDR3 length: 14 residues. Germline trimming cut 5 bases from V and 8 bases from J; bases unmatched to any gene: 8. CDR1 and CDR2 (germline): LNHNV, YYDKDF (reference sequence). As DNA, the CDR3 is TGTGCCACCAGCCGACAGGGAATGCGGGAAAAACTGTTTTTT. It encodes CATSRQGMREKLFF.

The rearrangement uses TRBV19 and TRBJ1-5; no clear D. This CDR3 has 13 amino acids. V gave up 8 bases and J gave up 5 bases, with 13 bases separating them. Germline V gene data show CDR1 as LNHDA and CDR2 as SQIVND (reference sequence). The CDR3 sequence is CASRTETDQPQHF. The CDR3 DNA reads TGTGCCAGTCGAACAGAGACCGATCAGCCCCAGCATTTT.

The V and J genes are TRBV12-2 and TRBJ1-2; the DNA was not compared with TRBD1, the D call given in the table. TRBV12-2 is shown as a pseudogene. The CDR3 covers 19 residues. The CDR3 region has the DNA TGTGCAAGTCGCTCCGAATTAGAGGACAGGGACCGCGTTTCCTATGGCTACACCTTC. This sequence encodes CASRSELEDRDRVSYGYTF.

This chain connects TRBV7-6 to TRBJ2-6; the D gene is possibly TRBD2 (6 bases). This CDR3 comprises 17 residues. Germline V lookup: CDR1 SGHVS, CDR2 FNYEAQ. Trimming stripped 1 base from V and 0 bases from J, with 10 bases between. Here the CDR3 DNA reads TGTGCCAGCAGCTTAGTACTAGCCCCCTCTGGGGCCAACGTCCTGACTTTC. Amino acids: CASSLVLAPSGANVLTF.

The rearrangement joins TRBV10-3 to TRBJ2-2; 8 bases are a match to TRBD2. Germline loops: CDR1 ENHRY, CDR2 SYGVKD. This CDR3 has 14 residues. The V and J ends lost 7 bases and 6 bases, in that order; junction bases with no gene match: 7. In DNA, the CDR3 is TGTGCCATCACCGGTAGCGGGATTTCCGGGGAGCTGTTTTTT. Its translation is CAITGSGISGELFF.

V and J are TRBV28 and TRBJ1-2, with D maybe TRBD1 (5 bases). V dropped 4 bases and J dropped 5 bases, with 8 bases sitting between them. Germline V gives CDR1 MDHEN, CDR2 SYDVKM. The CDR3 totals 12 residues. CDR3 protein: CASSWGDYGYTF. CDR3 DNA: TGTGCCAGCAGTTGGGGGGATTATGGCTACACCTTC.

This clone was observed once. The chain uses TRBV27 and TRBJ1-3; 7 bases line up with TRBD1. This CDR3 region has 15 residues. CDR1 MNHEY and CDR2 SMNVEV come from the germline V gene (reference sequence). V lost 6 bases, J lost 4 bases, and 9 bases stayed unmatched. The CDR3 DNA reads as TGTGCCAGCAGCCAAAGGAGGGGGCTCGGAAACACCATATATTTT. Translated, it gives CASSQRRGLGNTIYF.

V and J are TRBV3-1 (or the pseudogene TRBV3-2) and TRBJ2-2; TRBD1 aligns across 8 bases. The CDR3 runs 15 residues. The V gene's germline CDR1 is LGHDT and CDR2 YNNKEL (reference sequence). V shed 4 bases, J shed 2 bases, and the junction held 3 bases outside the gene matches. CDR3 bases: TGTGCCAGCAGCCTGACAGGGGTTAACACCGGGGAGCTGTTTTTT. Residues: CASSLTGVNTGELFF.

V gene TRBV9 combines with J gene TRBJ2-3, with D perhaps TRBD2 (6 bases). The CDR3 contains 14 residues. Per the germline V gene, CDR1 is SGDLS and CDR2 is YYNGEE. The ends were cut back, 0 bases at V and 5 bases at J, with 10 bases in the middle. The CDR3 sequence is CASSVGEVVDTQYF. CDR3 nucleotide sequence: TGTGCCAGCAGCGTAGGGGAGGTCGTAGATACGCAGTATTTT.

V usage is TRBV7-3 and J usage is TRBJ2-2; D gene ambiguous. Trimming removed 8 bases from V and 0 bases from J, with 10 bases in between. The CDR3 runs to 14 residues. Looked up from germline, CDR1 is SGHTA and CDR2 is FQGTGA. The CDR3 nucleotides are TGTGCCAGCTGCCGGTTCTCGAACACCGGGGAGCTGTTTTTT. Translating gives CASCRFSNTGELFF.

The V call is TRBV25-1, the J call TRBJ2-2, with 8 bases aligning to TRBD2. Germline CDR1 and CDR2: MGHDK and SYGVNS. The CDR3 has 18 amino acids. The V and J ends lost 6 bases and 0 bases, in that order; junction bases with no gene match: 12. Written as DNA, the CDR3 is TGTGCCAGCAGGGGCGGTCTAGCGGGCATTTCGAACACCGGGGAGCTGTTTTTT. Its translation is CASRGGLAGISNTGELFF. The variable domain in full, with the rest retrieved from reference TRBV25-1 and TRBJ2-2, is EADIYQTPRYLVIGTGKKITLECSQTMGHDKMYWYQQDPGMELHLIHYSYGVNSTEKGDLSSESTVSRIRTEHFPLTLESARPSHTSQYLCASRGGLAGISNTGELFFGEGSRLTVL.

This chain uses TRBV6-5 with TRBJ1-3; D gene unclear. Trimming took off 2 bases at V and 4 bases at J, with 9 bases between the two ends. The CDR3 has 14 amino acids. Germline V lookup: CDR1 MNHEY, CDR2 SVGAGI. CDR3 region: CASSYLGQGNTIYF. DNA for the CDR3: TGTGCCAGCAGTTACCTAGGCCAAGGAAACACCATATATTTT.

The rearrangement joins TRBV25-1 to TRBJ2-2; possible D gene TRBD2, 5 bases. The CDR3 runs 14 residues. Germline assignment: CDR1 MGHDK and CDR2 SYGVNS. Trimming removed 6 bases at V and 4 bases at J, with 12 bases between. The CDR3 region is CASSGDPPTGELFF. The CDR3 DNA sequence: TGTGCCAGCAGCGGGGATCCCCCCACCGGGGAGCTGTTTTTT.

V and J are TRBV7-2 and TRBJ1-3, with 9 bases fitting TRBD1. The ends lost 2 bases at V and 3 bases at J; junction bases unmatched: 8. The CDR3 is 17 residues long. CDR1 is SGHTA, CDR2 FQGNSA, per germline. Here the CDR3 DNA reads TGTGCCAGCAGCTTAACAAGGACAGGGGAGTATGGAAACACCATATATTTT. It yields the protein CASSLTRTGEYGNTIYF.

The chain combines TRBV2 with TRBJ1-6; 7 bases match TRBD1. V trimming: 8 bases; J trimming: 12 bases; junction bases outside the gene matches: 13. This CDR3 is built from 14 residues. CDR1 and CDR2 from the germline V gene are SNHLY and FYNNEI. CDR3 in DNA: TGTGCCAGCGCGGGCGAACAGGGGACCGGACCCCTCCACTTT. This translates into CASAGEQGTGPLHF.

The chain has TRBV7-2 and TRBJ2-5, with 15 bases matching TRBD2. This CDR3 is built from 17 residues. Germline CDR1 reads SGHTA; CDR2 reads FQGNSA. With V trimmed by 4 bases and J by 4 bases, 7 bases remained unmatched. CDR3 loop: CASSSRTSGGAGETQYF. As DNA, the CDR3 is TGTGCCAGCAGCTCCAGGACTAGCGGGGGGGCTGGAGAGACCCAGTACTTC.

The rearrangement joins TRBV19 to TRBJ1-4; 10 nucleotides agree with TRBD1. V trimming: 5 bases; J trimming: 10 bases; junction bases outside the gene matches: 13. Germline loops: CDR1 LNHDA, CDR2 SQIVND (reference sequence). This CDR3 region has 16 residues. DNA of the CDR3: TGTGCCAGTAGTCTCCGAGACGGACAGGGGGTCAGAAAACTGTTTTTT. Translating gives CASSLRDGQGVRKLFF.